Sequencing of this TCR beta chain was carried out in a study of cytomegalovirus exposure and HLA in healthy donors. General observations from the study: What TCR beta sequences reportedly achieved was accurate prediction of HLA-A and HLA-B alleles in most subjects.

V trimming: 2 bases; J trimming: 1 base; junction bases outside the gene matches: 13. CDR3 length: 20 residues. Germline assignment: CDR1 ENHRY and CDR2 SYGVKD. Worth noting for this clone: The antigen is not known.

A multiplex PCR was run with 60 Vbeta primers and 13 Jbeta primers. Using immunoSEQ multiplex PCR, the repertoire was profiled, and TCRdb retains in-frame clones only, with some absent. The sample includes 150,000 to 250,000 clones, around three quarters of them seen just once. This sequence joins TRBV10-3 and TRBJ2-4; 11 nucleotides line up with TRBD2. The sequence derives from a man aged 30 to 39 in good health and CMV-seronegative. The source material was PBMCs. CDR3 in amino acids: CAISETSGSKIEKAKNIQYF. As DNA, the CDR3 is TGTGCCATCAGTGAGACTAGCGGGAGTAAGATAGAGAAGGCCAAAAACATTCAGTACTTC.